The source of this TCR beta chain is a study of T-cell memory formation after mild COVID-19. Study results and limitations: The authors did not confirm SARS-CoV-2 specificity of second-wave clones peaking day 37.

From the 5' RACE reads, TCRdb called clonotypes with MiXCR, one entry per CDR3 protein. The sample lists around 300,000 distinct CDR3 sequences; roughly an eighth were seen once. This clonotype was counted between two and nine times. What it binds is not known. The sample was PBMCs or a T cell subset sorted from them (not recorded which). The receptor was derived from a man aged 18 to 29 who had mild COVID-19 (a few samples of this study predate the infection). Cell type and time point are not known.

CDR3 region: CASSQDGGYSTGELFF. The CDR3 coding sequence is TGTGCCAGCAGCCAAGACGGGGGGTACAGCACCGGGGAGCTGTTTTTT. This rearrangement joins TRBV4-2 to TRBJ2-2; 7 bases are shared with TRBD2. The CDR3 sequence is 16 residues long. The germline gives CDR1 LGHNA, CDR2 YNFKEQ. V lost 0 bases, J lost 4 bases, and 5 bases stayed unmatched.